The rows below give T cell receptor beta chains drawn from one sample of a study of monozygotic twins with inflammatory bowel disease. TCRdb re-called the 5' RACE reads, yielding one record per CDR3 amino acid sequence without DNA. Reported are 400,000 or so distinct CDR3 sequences; the ten largest clones contain around 2.4%. The sample taken for sequencing was blood. The receptors stem from a human donor with ulcerative colitis or Crohn's disease, or a healthy co-twin of an affected twin (not recorded which). Both conserved end residues are part of each CDR3. Fields, in order: V gene, J gene, CDR3 protein.

V: TRBV19
J: TRBJ1-5
CDR3: CASSVGLRNQPQHF

V: TRBV20-1
J: TRBJ2-3
CDR3: CSASPLAGGGERTDTQYF

V: TRBV14
J: TRBJ2-1
CDR3: CASSQRPRFKFF

V: TRBV4-3
J: TRBJ2-7
CDR3: CASSQDTSRTSGYEQYF

V: TRBV25-1
J: TRBJ2-1
CDR3: CASSSSRGQNNEQFF

V: TRBV28
J: TRBJ2-7
CDR3: CASSPLLAGTTYEQYF

V: TRBV11-2
J: TRBJ2-3
CDR3: CASSSGTRSDTQYF

V: TRBV24-1
J: TRBJ2-3
CDR3: CATSERRSTDTQYF

V: TRBV29-1
J: TRBJ1-5
CDR3: CSVLEGGNQPQHF

V: TRBV14
J: TRBJ2-7
CDR3: CASSQDTVEQYF

V: TRBV5-1
J: TRBJ1-5
CDR3: CASSPGTGTYQPQHF

V: TRBV18
J: TRBJ2-5
CDR3: CASSPPSLQETQYF

V: TRBV5-6
J: TRBJ1-2
CDR3: CASSQGTGEPNYVYTF

V: TRBV6-6
J: TRBJ2-3
CDR3: CASSSSGVTDTQYF

V: TRBV5-1
J: TRBJ2-1
CDR3: CASTPYPGTQNNEQFF

V: TRBV6-2/TRBV6-3
J: TRBJ2-3
CDR3: CASSPVVAGAGASTDTQYF

V: TRBV5-1
J: TRBJ1-1
CDR3: CASSFAQNTEAFF

V: TRBV12-3/TRBV12-4
J: TRBJ2-1
CDR3: CALGTLGDNEQFF

V: TRBV18
J: TRBJ1-2
CDR3: CASSPKSSEGAPGYGYTF

V: TRBV6-2/TRBV6-3
J: TRBJ1-1
CDR3: CASSTWTVNTEAFF

V: TRBV10-3
J: TRBJ2-2
CDR3: CAISGEGTGPRFTGELFF

V: TRBV7-2
J: TRBJ2-7
CDR3: CASSPGLADSYEQYF

V: TRBV6-5
J: TRBJ2-1
CDR3: CASRLGEVYNEQFF

V: TRBV7-9
J: TRBJ1-5
CDR3: CASSLDFQPQHF

V: TRBV20-1
J: TRBJ2-1
CDR3: CSATRRWRGGPFF

V: TRBV20-1
J: TRBJ2-5
CDR3: CSATVRVETQYF

V: TRBV25-1
J: TRBJ2-1
CDR3: CASSEFRGNNEQFF

V: TRBV20-1
J: TRBJ2-3
CDR3: CSAGQGTDTQYF

V: TRBV20-1
J: TRBJ2-7
CDR3: CSAPRGYEQYF

V: TRBV12-3/TRBV12-4
J: TRBJ2-5
CDR3: CASGTSGLRGVTQYF

V: TRBV5-1
J: TRBJ2-5
CDR3: CASTLGTATLGTQYF

V: TRBV6-5
J: TRBJ1-2
CDR3: CASSYSTGPTDTSYGYTF

V: TRBV12-3/TRBV12-4
J: TRBJ2-1
CDR3: CASSRSGIYNEQFF

V: TRBV7-9
J: TRBJ2-3
CDR3: CASSLRPTDTQYF

V: TRBV5-1
J: TRBJ1-2
CDR3: CASSSQGDYGYTF

V: TRBV7-9
J: TRBJ2-7
CDR3: CASSPRTGLVSYEQYF

V: TRBV5-1
J: TRBJ2-3
CDR3: CASSLDLADTQYF

V: TRBV6-2/TRBV6-3
J: TRBJ2-1
CDR3: CASSYSMVSGMGYNEQFF

V: TRBV7-2
J: TRBJ2-2
CDR3: CASQREGGELFF

V: TRBV20-1
J: TRBJ2-5
CDR3: CSATRGTAKETQYF

V: TRBV13
J: TRBJ1-6
CDR3: CASSLGGLGNSPLHF

V: TRBV27
J: TRBJ1-1
CDR3: CASFGVGLRQARGTEAFF

V: TRBV27
J: TRBJ2-5
CDR3: CASSQVPPGAGGEETQYF

V: TRBV12-3/TRBV12-4
J: TRBJ1-2
CDR3: CASSLGRRLPDGYTF

V: TRBV5-1
J: TRBJ2-2
CDR3: CASSFPPDTGELFF

V: TRBV7-8
J: TRBJ2-2
CDR3: CASSLFANTGELFF

V: TRBV2
J: TRBJ2-1
CDR3: CAVQGGGEGNEQFF

V: TRBV6-5
J: TRBJ1-1
CDR3: CASRLGGANTEAFF

V: TRBV18
J: TRBJ2-7
CDR3: CASSLLNRYEQYF

V: TRBV19
J: TRBJ2-1
CDR3: CASGTSGGFVNEQFF

V: TRBV4-2
J: TRBJ1-2
CDR3: CASSQEAGTGFLYGYTF

V: TRBV20-1
J: TRBJ2-7
CDR3: CIARGGVAGANF

V: TRBV5-1
J: TRBJ1-2
CDR3: CASSLALQGEYGYTF

V: TRBV7-8
J: TRBJ2-7
CDR3: CASSPGLAGSWRVSEQYF

V: TRBV5-5
J: TRBJ1-2
CDR3: CASSETGIYGYTF

V: TRBV18
J: TRBJ2-1
CDR3: CASSPLLGDYNEQFF

V: TRBV7-9
J: TRBJ2-1
CDR3: CASSLGAGTSAYNEQFF